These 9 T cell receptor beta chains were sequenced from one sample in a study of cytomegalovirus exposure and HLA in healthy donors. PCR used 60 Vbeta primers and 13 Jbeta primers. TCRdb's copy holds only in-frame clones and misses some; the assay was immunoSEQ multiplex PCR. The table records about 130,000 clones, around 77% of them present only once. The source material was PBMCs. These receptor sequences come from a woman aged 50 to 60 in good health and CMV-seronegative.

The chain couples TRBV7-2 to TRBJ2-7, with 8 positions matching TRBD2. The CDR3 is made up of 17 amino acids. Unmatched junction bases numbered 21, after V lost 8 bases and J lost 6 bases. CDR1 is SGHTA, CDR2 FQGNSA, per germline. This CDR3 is CASHYNGARSGSREQYF. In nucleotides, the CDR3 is TGTGCCAGCCACTACAACGGTGCTAGGAGCGGGAGTCGCGAGCAGTACTTC.

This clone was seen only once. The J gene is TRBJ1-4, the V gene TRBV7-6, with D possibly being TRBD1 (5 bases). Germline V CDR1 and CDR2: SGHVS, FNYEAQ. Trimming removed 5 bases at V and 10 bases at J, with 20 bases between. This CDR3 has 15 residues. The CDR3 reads CASSPLGTAFGKLFF. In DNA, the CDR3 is TGTGCCAGCAGCCCCCTAGGGACTGCCTTTGGAAAACTGTTTTTT.

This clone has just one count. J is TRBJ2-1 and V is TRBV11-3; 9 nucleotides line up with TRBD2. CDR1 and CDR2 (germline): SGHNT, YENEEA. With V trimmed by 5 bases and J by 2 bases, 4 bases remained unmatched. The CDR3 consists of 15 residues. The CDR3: CASSLRTSAYNEQFF. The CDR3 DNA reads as TGTGCCAGCAGCCTCAGGACTAGCGCCTACAATGAGCAGTTCTTC.

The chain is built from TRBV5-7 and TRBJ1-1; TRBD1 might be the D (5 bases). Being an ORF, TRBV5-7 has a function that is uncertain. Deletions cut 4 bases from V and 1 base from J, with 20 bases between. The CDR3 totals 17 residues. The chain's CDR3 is CASSKDIYGTGNTEAFF. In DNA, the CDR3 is TGTGCCAGCAGCAAGGACATTTATGGAACGGGGAACACTGAAGCTTTCTTT.

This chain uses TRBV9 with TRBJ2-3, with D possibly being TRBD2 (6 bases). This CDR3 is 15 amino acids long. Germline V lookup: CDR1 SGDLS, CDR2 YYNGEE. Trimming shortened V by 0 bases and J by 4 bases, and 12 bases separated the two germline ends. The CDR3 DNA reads TGTGCCAGCAGCGTAGTTGCGAGGGAGGCAGATACGCAGTATTTT. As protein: CASSVVAREADTQYF.

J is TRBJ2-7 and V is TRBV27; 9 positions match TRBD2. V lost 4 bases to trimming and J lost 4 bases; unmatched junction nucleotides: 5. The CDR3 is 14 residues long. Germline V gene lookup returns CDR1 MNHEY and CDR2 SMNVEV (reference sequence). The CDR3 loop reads CASSSSGMMYEQYF. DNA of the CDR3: TGTGCCAGCAGTTCTAGCGGGATGATGTACGAGCAGTACTTC.

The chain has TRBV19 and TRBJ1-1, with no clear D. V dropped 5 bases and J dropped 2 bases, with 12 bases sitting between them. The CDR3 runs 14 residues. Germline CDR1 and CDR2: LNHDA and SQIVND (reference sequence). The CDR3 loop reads CASSETVTNTEAFF. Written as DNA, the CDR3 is TGTGCCAGTAGTGAAACAGTAACTAACACTGAAGCTTTCTTT.

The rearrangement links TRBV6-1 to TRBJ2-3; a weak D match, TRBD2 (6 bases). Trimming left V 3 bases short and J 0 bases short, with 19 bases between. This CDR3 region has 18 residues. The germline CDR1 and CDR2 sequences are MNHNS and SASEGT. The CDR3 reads CASSDYFAGQGSTDTQYF. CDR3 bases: TGTGCCAGCAGTGATTATTTCGCGGGGCAGGGAAGCACAGATACGCAGTATTTT.

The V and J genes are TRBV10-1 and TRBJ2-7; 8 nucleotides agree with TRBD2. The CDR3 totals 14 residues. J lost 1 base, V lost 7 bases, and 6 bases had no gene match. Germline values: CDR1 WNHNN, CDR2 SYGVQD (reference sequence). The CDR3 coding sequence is TGCGCCAGCACCGAGACTAGCGTTTCCTACGAGCAGTACGTC. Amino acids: CASTETSVSYEQYV.